Listed here are 9 T cell receptor beta chains from one sample, sequenced in a study of identifying expanded T cells in peripheral blood. Method: immunoSEQ multiplex PCR; TCRdb's copy keeps in-frame clones and lacks some. The table has around 60,000 clones, approximately 83% seen once. The material sequenced was blood. The receptors were gathered from a person between 18 and 75 years old in good health.

This clone has just one count. The chain joins TRBV5-1 to TRBJ2-5, with D perhaps assigned TRBD1 or TRBD2 (6 bases each). The CDR3 runs 14 residues. V shed 5 bases and J shed 2 bases, with 13 bases lying between them. Looked up from germline, CDR1 is SGHRS and CDR2 is YFSETQ. DNA of the CDR3: TGCGCCAGCAGTCCGGGGGCCGGACAAGAGACCCAGTACTTC. It specifies CASSPGAGQETQYF.

This clone was detected only once. The rearrangement joins TRBV5-4 to TRBJ2-3; 10 bases are shared with TRBD2. With 4 bases clipped from V and 4 bases from J, the junction kept 9 bases outside the gene matches. CDR1 and CDR2 (germline): SGHNT, YYREEE (reference sequence). This CDR3 has 16 amino acids. In DNA form, the CDR3 reads TGTGCCAGCAGCCCCGCAGGAGCGGGGGGGGCAGATACGCAGTATTTT. Residues: CASSPAGAGGADTQYF.

V usage is TRBV5-1 and J usage is TRBJ2-2, with D perhaps matching TRBD1 (5 bases). CDR1 is SGHRS, CDR2 YFSETQ, per germline. The ends were cut back, 4 bases at V and 6 bases at J, with 10 bases in the middle. The CDR3 runs 13 residues. This CDR3 is CASSGQGSGELFF. The CDR3 DNA is TGCGCCAGCAGCGGTCAGGGATCCGGGGAGCTGTTTTTT.

This sequence joins TRBV6-6 and TRBJ2-5, with D unresolved. Germline CDR1 MNHNY, CDR2 SVGAGI (reference sequence). V dropped 5 bases and J dropped 7 bases, with 14 bases sitting between them. CDR3 length: 13 residues. CDR3 in DNA: TGTGCCAGCAGTCCCGGCACGTCGTGGACCCAGTACTTC. Protein product: CASSPGTSWTQYF.

The rearrangement links TRBV7-9 to TRBJ1-2, with a tentative D call TRBD1 (5 bases). The germline gives CDR1 SEHNR, CDR2 FQNEAQ (reference sequence). Trimming stripped 6 bases from V and 11 bases from J, with 13 bases between. This CDR3 spans 11 amino acids. The CDR3: CASRRDDTYTF. Here the CDR3 DNA reads TGTGCCAGCAGAAGGGACGACACTTACACCTTC.

The rearrangement uses TRBV6-5 and TRBJ2-3, with 7 positions matching TRBD1. The germline CDR1 and CDR2 sequences are MNHEY and SVGAGI. The CDR3 is 13 amino acids. The trim removed 4 bases at V and 8 bases at J, leaving 6 bases unmatched. The CDR3 sequence is CASSFKEGATQYF. As DNA, the CDR3 is TGTGCCAGCAGTTTCAAAGAGGGGGCTACGCAGTATTTT.

The rearrangement uses TRBV2 and TRBJ1-5; possible D gene TRBD1, 6 bases. Trimming stripped 4 bases from V and 4 bases from J, with 8 bases between. CDR1 SNHLY and CDR2 FYNNEI come from the germline V gene. The CDR3 loop spans 13 amino acids. The CDR3 loop reads CASSGQGNQPQHF. In nucleotides, the CDR3 is TGTGCCAGCAGTGGGCAGGGGAATCAGCCCCAGCATTTT.

The rearrangement joins TRBV5-1 to TRBJ2-3; D is undetermined. Looked up from germline, CDR1 is SGHRS and CDR2 is YFSETQ. The V gene lost 4 bases and the J gene lost 2 bases, with 8 bases spanning the gap. The CDR3 is 13 residues long. This CDR3 is CASSATLTDTQYF. In DNA, the CDR3 is TGCGCCAGCAGCGCCACCCTCACAGATACGCAGTATTTT.

This clone was found a few times. V and J are TRBV6-8 and TRBJ2-2, with 7 bases identical to TRBD1. The V gene end was trimmed by 7 bases and the J gene end by 3 bases; junction bases not matched to a gene: 5. CDR1 MNHGY and CDR2 SAAAGT come from the germline V gene. The CDR3 length is 14 residues. The CDR3 is CASTRGLYTGELFF. The DNA for the CDR3 is TGTGCCAGCACTAGGGGGCTTTACACCGGGGAGCTGTTTTTT.